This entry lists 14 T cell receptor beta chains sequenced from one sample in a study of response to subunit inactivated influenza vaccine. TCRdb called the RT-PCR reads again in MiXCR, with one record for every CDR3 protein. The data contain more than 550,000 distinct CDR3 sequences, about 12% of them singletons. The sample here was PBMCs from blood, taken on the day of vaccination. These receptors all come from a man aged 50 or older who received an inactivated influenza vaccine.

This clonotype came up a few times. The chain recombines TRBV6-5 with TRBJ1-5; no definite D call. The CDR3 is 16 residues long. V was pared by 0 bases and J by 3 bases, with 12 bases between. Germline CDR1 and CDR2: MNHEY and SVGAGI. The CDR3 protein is CASSYSPPRSNQPQHF. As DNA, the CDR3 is TGTGCCAGCAGTTACTCCCCTCCTAGGTCCAATCAGCCCCAGCATTTT.

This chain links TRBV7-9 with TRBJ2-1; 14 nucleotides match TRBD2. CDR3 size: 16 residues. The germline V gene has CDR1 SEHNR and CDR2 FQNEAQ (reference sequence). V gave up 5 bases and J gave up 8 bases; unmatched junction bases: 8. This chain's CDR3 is CASSPPGLAGVYEQFF. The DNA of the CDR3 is TGTGCCAGCAGCCCACCGGGACTAGCGGGAGTATATGAGCAGTTCTTC.

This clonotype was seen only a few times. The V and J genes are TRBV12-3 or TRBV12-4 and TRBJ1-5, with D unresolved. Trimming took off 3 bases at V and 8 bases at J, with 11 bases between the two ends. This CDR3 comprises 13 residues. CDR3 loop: CASSLARWEPQHF. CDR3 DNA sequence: TGTGCCAGCAGTTTGGCACGCTGGGAGCCCCAGCATTTT.

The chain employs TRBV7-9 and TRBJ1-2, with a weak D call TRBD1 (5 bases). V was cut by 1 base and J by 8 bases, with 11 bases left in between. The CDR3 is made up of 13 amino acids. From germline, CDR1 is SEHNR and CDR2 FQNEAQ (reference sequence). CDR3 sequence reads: CASSLGQQLGYTF. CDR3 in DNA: TGTGCCAGCAGCTTAGGACAGCAGCTCGGCTACACCTTC.

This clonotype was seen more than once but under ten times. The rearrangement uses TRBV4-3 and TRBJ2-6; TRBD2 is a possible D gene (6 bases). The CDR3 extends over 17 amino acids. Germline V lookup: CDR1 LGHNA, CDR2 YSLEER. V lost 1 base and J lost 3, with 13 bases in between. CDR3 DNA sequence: TGCGCCAGCAGCCAAGCGGGAGACAGCTTTGGGGCCAACGTCCTGACTTTC. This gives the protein CASSQAGDSFGANVLTF.

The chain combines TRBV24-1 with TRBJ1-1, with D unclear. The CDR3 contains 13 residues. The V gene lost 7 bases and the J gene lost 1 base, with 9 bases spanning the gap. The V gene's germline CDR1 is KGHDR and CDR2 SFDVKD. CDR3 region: CATRREGNTEAFF. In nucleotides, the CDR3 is TGTGCCACCAGACGAGAAGGGAACACTGAAGCTTTCTTT.

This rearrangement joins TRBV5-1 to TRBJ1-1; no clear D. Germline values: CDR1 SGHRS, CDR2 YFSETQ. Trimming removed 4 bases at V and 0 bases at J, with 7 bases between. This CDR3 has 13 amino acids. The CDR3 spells CASSSEMNTEAFF. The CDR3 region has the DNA TGCGCCAGCAGCAGCGAAATGAACACTGAAGCTTTCTTT.

The CDR3 sequence: CASSQGQTNSGNTIYF. CDR3 in DNA: TGTGCCAGCAGCCAGGGACAGACCAACTCTGGAAACACCATATATTTT. This chain uses TRBV4-2 with TRBJ1-3; 7 bases map to TRBD1. CDR1 and CDR2 from the germline V gene are LGHNA and YNFKEQ. V dropped 3 bases and J dropped 0; count of bases not matched to a gene: 5. The length of the CDR3 is 16 residues.

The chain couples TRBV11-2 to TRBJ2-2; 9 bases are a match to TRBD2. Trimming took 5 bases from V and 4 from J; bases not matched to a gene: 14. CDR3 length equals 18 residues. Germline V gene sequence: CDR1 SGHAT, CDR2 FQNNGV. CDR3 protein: CASSLDPSGISLTGELFF. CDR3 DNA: TGTGCCAGCAGCCTCGACCCTAGCGGGATATCCCTCACCGGGGAGCTGTTTTTT.

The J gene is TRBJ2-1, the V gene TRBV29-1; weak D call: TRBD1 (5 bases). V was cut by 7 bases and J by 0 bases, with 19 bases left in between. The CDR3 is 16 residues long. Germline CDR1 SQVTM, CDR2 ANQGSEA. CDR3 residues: CSAKGWGPSSYNEQFF. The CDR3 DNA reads TGCAGCGCCAAAGGTTGGGGCCCAAGCTCCTACAATGAGCAGTTCTTC.

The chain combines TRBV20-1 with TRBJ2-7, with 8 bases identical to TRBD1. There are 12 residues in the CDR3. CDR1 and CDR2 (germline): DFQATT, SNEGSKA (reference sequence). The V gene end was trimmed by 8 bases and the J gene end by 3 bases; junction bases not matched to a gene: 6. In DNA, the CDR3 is TGCAGTTCCGGACAGGGAATCTACGAGCAGTACTTC. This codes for CSSGQGIYEQYF.

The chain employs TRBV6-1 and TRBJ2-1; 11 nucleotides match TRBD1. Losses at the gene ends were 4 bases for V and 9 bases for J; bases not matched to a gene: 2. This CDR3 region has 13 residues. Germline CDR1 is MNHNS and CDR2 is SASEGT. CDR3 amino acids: CASSGTGGREQFF. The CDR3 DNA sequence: TGTGCCAGCAGTGGGACAGGGGGCCGTGAGCAGTTCTTC.

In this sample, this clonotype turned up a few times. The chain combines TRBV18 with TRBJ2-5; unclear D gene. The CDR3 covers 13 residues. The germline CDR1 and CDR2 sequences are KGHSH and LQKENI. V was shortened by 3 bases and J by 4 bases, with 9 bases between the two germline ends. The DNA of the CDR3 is TGTGCCAGCTCACCCTACCGGAGAGAGACCCAGTACTTC. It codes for CASSPYRRETQYF.

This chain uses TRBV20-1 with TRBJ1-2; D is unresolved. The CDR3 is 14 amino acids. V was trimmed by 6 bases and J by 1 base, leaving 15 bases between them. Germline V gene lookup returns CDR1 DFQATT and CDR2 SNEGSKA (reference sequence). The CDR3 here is CSAISTVLNYGYTF. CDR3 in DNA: TGCAGTGCGATTTCGACGGTCCTTAACTATGGCTACACCTTC.